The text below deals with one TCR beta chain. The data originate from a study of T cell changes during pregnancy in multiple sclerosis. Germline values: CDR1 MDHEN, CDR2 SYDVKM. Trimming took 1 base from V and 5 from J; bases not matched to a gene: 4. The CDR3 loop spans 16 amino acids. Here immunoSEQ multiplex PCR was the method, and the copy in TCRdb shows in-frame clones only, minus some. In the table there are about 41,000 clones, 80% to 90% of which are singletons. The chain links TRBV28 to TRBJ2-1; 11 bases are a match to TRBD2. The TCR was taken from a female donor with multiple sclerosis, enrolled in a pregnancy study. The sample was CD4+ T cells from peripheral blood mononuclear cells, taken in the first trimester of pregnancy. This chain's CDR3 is CASSLSTSGSHNEQFF. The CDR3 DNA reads TGTGCCAGCAGTTTATCCACTAGCGGGAGCCACAATGAGCAGTTCTTC.